This T cell receptor beta chain was sequenced during a study of T cells in Graves' hyperthyroidism and ophthalmopathy. Study-wide findings and caveats: Blood shared most expanded thyroid clonotypes above 0.001.

TCR beta CDR3 region amplification was performed from RNA transcripts. A set of HTBI primers served as the primers for a first-round RT-PCR of the TCR CDR3. TCRdb reanalysed the multiplex PCR reads using MiXCR and keeps one entry per CDR3 protein. The sample has 550,000 to 600,000 distinct CDR3 sequences; 16% are singletons. This CDR3 comprises 15 residues. V lost 3 bases to trimming and J lost 3 bases, with 14 bases between them. The germline V gene encodes CDR1 SGHRS and CDR2 YFSETQ. About this clonotype itself: Its specificity is unknown.

Source material: blood. The chain couples TRBV5-1 to TRBJ2-3; either TRBD1 or TRBD2 may fit D (5 bases each). The sequence was collected from a woman younger than 35 with Graves' hyperthyroidism. The CDR3 DNA follows: TGCGCCAGCAGCTCTGGGGGAGAGGTGACAGATACGCAGTATTTT. Encoded protein: CASSSGGEVTDTQYF.